A selection of T cell receptor beta chains follows, all from one sample in a study of blood T cell repertoires in COVID-19. Clones were sequenced by immunoSEQ multiplex PCR, and TCRdb holds only the in-frame ones, with some missing. The sample carries about 270,000 clones, 70% to 90% recorded once. The specimen sequenced was peripheral blood. The receptors were gathered from a woman aged 25 to 39 with COVID-19, enrolled during active disease. Both conserved end residues are part of each CDR3. The D gene is left open where the match is weak. Some rows have no size entry. The others give once, few or many, or a class for an expanded clone.

v_gene: TRBV28
j_gene: TRBJ1-1
abundance: NA
d_gene: NA
CDR3nt: TGTGCCAGCAGTTCACTTATGAACACTGAAGCTTTCTTT
CDR3aa: CASSSLMNTEAFF

v_gene: TRBV4-1
j_gene: TRBJ1-2
abundance: NA
d_gene: NA
CDR3nt: TGCGCCAGCAAGGCGGGCCCTCTTAGGGATGGCTACACCTTC
CDR3aa: CASKAGPLRDGYTF

v_gene: TRBV7-9
j_gene: TRBJ2-7
abundance: few
d_gene: NA
CDR3nt: TGTGCCAGCAGCTTCCGGTTGGGGAGACGGGAGCAGTACTTC
CDR3aa: CASSFRLGRREQYF

v_gene: TRBV4-2
j_gene: TRBJ1-3
abundance: NA
d_gene: TRBD1
CDR3nt: TGTGCCAGCAGCCAAACCCCAAGGACAGGGGGCGACACCATATATTTT
CDR3aa: CASSQTPRTGGDTIYF

v_gene: TRBV6-5
j_gene: TRBJ1-3
abundance: NA
d_gene: NA
CDR3nt: TGTGCCAGCCGGACTTACTCTGGAAACACCATATATTTT
CDR3aa: CASRTYSGNTIYF

v_gene: TRBV5-4
j_gene: TRBJ2-3
abundance: NA
d_gene: TRBD2
CDR3nt: TGTGCCAGCAGCTTGGCCGAGGCGGGGGGGCCAGATACGCAGTATTTT
CDR3aa: CASSLAEAGGPDTQYF

v_gene: TRBV19
j_gene: TRBJ2-1
abundance: NA
d_gene: NA
CDR3nt: TGTGCCAGTAGTATAGATCCCGGGACACCAACTTGGAATGAGCAGTTCTTC
CDR3aa: CASSIDPGTPTWNEQFF

v_gene: TRBV11-2
j_gene: TRBJ1-2
abundance: NA
d_gene: NA
CDR3nt: TGTGCCAGCAGCTTAGATGGTCCCCTCGGGGGCTACACCTTC
CDR3aa: CASSLDGPLGGYTF

v_gene: TRBV12-3/TRBV12-4
j_gene: TRBJ2-1
abundance: NA
d_gene: TRBD1
CDR3nt: TGTGCCAGCAGACTACAGGGGATACGGTTCTTC
CDR3aa: CASRLQGIRFF

v_gene: TRBV6-1
j_gene: TRBJ1-2
abundance: NA
d_gene: NA
CDR3nt: TGTGCCAGCAGTGAAGCGCTGCAGGGGCGGCGGGGCTACACCTTC
CDR3aa: CASSEALQGRRGYTF

v_gene: TRBV5-1
j_gene: TRBJ2-3
abundance: NA
d_gene: TRBD2
CDR3nt: TGCGCCAGCAGCATCCAACTAGCGGGTAGCACAGATACGCAGTATTTT
CDR3aa: CASSIQLAGSTDTQYF

v_gene: TRBV24-1
j_gene: TRBJ1-1
abundance: NA
d_gene: NA
CDR3nt: TGTGCCACCAGTAAGGGGGGGTGGGAGAGTGAAGCTTTCTTT
CDR3aa: CATSKGGWESEAFF

v_gene: TRBV3-1/TRBV3-2
j_gene: TRBJ1-3
abundance: NA
d_gene: NA
CDR3nt: TGTGCCAGCAGCCCGGGGGGGAGATCTGGAAACACCATATATTTT
CDR3aa: CASSPGGRSGNTIYF

v_gene: TRBV6-1
j_gene: TRBJ2-2
abundance: once
d_gene: NA
CDR3nt: TGTGCCAGCAGTGAAATGAGGGTCATGCCGAACACCGGGGAGCTGTTTTTT
CDR3aa: CASSEMRVMPNTGELFF

v_gene: TRBV2
j_gene: TRBJ1-1
abundance: NA
d_gene: NA
CDR3nt: TGTGCCAGCAAGGCGGACATGAACACTGAAGCTTTCTTT
CDR3aa: CASKADMNTEAFF